These T cell receptor beta chains were read from a single sample in a study of vaccination and CD4 T cells after COVID-19. No antigen is known for these receptors. TCRdb fed the PCR reads into MiXCR, producing one record per CDR3 protein. The sample holds about 20,000 distinct CDR3 sequences, just over 60% seen once. The sample was CD4+ T cells from blood, cultured in vitro. These receptor sequences come from a human donor who had recovered from COVID-19. CDR3s include the opening cysteine and the closing phenylalanine or tryptophan. A D gene is named only where the DNA matches it firmly. Clone size is not always given. Where it is, it says once, few, many or a class for expanded clones.

>TRBD1|once|TRBV7-9|14|TRBJ1-5
TGTGCCAGCAACAGGGGGGATAGCAATCAGCCCCAGCATTTT
CASNRGDSNQPQHF
>NA|few|TRBV20-1|15|TRBJ2-3
TGCAGTGGCAAAGCCACAGCACTCTATGCAGATACGCAGTATTTT
CSGKATALYADTQYF
>NA|NA|TRBV2|17|TRBJ2-6
TGTGCCAGCAGTGGCAAGGGGGTGTTGGCTGGGGCCAACGTCCTGACTTTC
CASSGKGVLAGANVLTF
>NA|few|TRBV20-1|12|TRBJ1-2
TGCAGTGCTCCCGGGTTTAACTATGGCTACACCTTC
CSAPGFNYGYTF
>NA|NA|TRBV18|17|TRBJ2-1
TGTGCCAGCTCACCACCATTGACAGGAGCATCTGGCAATGAGCAGTTCTTC
CASSPPLTGASGNEQFF
>TRBD1|NA|TRBV10-3|14|TRBJ2-5
TGTGCCATCAGTTCCGGGACAGGTCAAGAGACCCAGTACTTC
CAISSGTGQETQYF
>TRBD1|NA|TRBV7-8|15|TRBJ2-7
TGTGCCAGCAGCGACCGGGACAGGGCCTTCTCCGAGCAGTACTTC
CASSDRDRAFSEQYF
>NA|NA|TRBV7-2|12|TRBJ1-2
TGTGCCAGCAGCCTGGAGGAACGTGGCTACACCTTC
CASSLEERGYTF
>NA|NA|TRBV7-9|13|TRBJ1-2
TGTGCCAGCACCCGACACGAGGACTATGGCTACACCTTC
CASTRHEDYGYTF
>NA|few|TRBV6-5|18|TRBJ1-6
TGTGCCAGCAGTTACTCCCGGAGGGGGGCCCAAATAGGTTCACCCCTCCACTTT
CASSYSRRGAQIGSPLHF
>NA|NA|TRBV6-1|13|TRBJ1-1
TGTGCCAGCAGTGATGGCAGGGTTACTGAAGCTTTCTTT
CASSDGRVTEAFF
>NA|NA|TRBV2|15|TRBJ1-6
TGTGCCAGCAGTTCTCAGGACACTTCCTTTTCACCCCTCCACTTT
CASSSQDTSFSPLHF
>NA|NA|TRBV10-3|13|TRBJ2-3
TGTGCCATCAGTGAGCCTCGCACAGATACGCAGTATTTT
CAISEPRTDTQYF
>TRBD2|NA|TRBV20-1|14|TRBJ2-3
TGCAGTGCTACCATAGCGGGAGTTGCAGATACGCAGTATTTT
CSATIAGVADTQYF
>TRBD1|NA|TRBV19|13|TRBJ1-2
TGTGCCAGTAATGCAGGGGGATTTTATGGCTACACCTTC
CASNAGGFYGYTF
>NA|NA|TRBV29-1|13|TRBJ1-2
TGCAGCGTTGAGGGTGAGGGCAACTATGGCTACACCTTC
CSVEGEGNYGYTF
>NA|NA|TRBV19|17|TRBJ1-5
TGTGCCAGTAGTATAATCGGGCGGGGGGCAAACAATCAGCCCCAGCATTTT
CASSIIGRGANNQPQHF
>TRBD2|NA|TRBV7-9|16|TRBJ2-1
TGTGCCAGCATCTGGTACGCGGGAGTCTCTTACAATGAGCAGTTCTTC
CASIWYAGVSYNEQFF
>NA|NA|TRBV7-9|14|TRBJ2-7
TGTGCCAGCAGGCCATGGGGGTCCTCCTACGAGCAGTACTTC
CASRPWGSSYEQYF
>NA|NA|TRBV6-1|12|TRBJ1-4
TGTGCCAGCAGTGAATTGGGTGAAAAACTGTTTTTT
CASSELGEKLFF
>NA|NA|TRBV5-5|13|TRBJ1-2
TGTGCCAGCAGCTTGCAACAGTATTATGGCTACACCTTC
CASSLQQYYGYTF
>TRBD1|few|TRBV19|15|TRBJ1-2
TGTGCCAGTAGTGTACAGGGGGCGGCTAACTATGGCTACACCTTC
CASSVQGAANYGYTF
>NA|once|TRBV6-5|13|TRBJ1-2
TGTGCCAGCAGTTACGGGAGATACTATGGCTACACCTTC
CASSYGRYYGYTF
>NA|once|TRBV5-1|14|TRBJ2-7
TGCGCCAGCAGCTTGGCCGGGTCCGCCTACGAGCAGTACTTC
CASSLAGSAYEQYF
>NA|NA|TRBV6-1|13|TRBJ1-3
TGTGCCAGCAGGAGGGGTCCTGGAAACACCATATATTTT
CASRRGPGNTIYF
>TRBD1|NA|TRBV7-9|14|TRBJ1-3
TGTGCCAGCAGCCCTGGACAGGGGGCGGACACCATATATTTT
CASSPGQGADTIYF
>NA|NA|TRBV11-3|14|TRBJ2-3
TGTGCCAGCAGCCGCGTGGGCCTCACAGATACGCAGTATTTT
CASSRVGLTDTQYF
>NA|few|TRBV2|15|TRBJ2-7
TGTGCCAGCAGTCGTCTCGCCGGACGGGCCGACGAGCAGTACTTC
CASSRLAGRADEQYF
>TRBD1|once|TRBV6-1|14|TRBJ1-5
TGTGCCAGCATGGCGACAGGGGGGAATCAGCCCCAGCATTTT
CASMATGGNQPQHF
>NA|NA|TRBV11-2|15|TRBJ2-6
TGTGCCAGCAGCTTCCTAGGGACTGGGGCCAACGTCCTGACTTTC
CASSFLGTGANVLTF
>NA|NA|TRBV18|13|TRBJ1-1
TGTGCCAGCTCACCACAAACGAACACTGAAGCTTTCTTT
CASSPQTNTEAFF
>TRBD1|few|TRBV7-3|13|TRBJ1-2
TGTGCCAGCAGCTTAAGAGGGGGCGAGGGCTACACCTTC
CASSLRGGEGYTF
>NA|few|TRBV10-3|14|TRBJ2-7
TGTGCCATCAGCTCCGGGACCGTGCCTTACGAGCAGTACTTC
CAISSGTVPYEQYF
>NA|NA|TRBV7-3|14|TRBJ2-3
TGTGCCAGCAGCTTAACGGGGGGCTCAGATACGCAGTATTTT
CASSLTGGSDTQYF
>TRBD2|once|TRBV20-1|14|TRBJ2-5
TGCAGTGCTAGTCCCGGGACTAGCGGGGAGACCCAGTACTTC
CSASPGTSGETQYF
>TRBD1|NA|TRBV11-2|17|TRBJ1-1
TGTGCCAGCAGCCCTGGACGGTACAGGGGGAGAGACACTGAAGCTTTCTTT
CASSPGRYRGRDTEAFF
>NA|NA|TRBV27|15|TRBJ1-2
TGTGCCAGCAGTTTATCGTTTGGGGGACGGGGTGGCTACACCTTC
CASSLSFGGRGGYTF
>TRBD2|NA|TRBV20-1|16|TRBJ2-3
TGCAGTGCTAGAGATCGACTAGCGGACTTCACAGATACGCAGTATTTT
CSARDRLADFTDTQYF
>NA|NA|TRBV7-9|16|TRBJ2-2
TGTGCCAGCAGCCCCTATGGGATCAACACGCCCGGGGAGCTGTTTTTT
CASSPYGINTPGELFF
>NA|NA|TRBV27|14|TRBJ1-1
TGTGCCAGCAGGAATTCGAACAGGGCCACTGAAGCTTTCTTT
CASRNSNRATEAFF
>NA|NA|TRBV19|16|TRBJ1-2
TGTGCCAGTAGGCGTTCGGGGACAACCTCTAACTATGGCTACACCTTC
CASRRSGTTSNYGYTF
>NA|few|TRBV5-1|12|TRBJ1-4
TGCGCCAGCAGACAACCGAATGAAAAACTGTTTTTT
CASRQPNEKLFF